The present T cell receptor (beta chain) was sequenced within a study of shared clonotypes between healthy human individuals. The ends lost 10 bases at V and 7 bases at J; junction bases unmatched: 11. There are 14 residues in the CDR3. Per the germline V gene, CDR1 is SNHLY and CDR2 is FYNNEI. Original handling: Owing to the provision of junction-only sequences devoid of quality scores by immunoSEQ, filtering differed. The assay was immunoSEQ multiplex PCR, and TCRdb's table has in-frame clones only and misses some. The DNA was the basis for D and trimming; V, J and clone size are from that table. The sample yields about a million clones, around three quarters seen once. On this clone itself: Its antigen is undetermined.

Researchers partitioned CD4+ cells into CD45RA+ naive and CD45RA-negative memory subsets. Study findings and constraints: Clonotype sharing across several donors was observed for approximately 5% of naive CD4 clonotypes.

This sequence was found in a young man in good health. Some clones in this sample may be carry-over from other donors' samples. Sample: memory CD4+ T cells from PBMCs. Documented subset: CD45RA-negative fraction. The chain has TRBV2 and TRBJ2-7; 12 positions agree with TRBD1. The CDR3 DNA follows: TGTGCCACAAGGGGGACAGGGGGCTTGAGTGAGCAGTACTTC. Encoded protein: CATRGTGGLSEQYF.